The sequence of this T cell receptor beta chain was determined in a study of breast tumors, draining lymph nodes, adjacent tissues. Germline CDR1 and CDR2: SGDLS and YYNGEE. This CDR3 is built from 15 residues. The V and J ends lost 4 bases and 0 bases respectively, with 13 bases between them. The lymph nodes were axillary draining lymph nodes from breast cancer patients. Comments on this clonotype: Its matching antigen is unknown.

Study-level points and caveats: Compared with basal-like, luminal-like tumors shared significantly more repertoire with nontumor tissue. Compared with lymph nodes, tumors were less diverse; compared with nontumor tissue, more. Tumor T cell lymph node origin was a supported hypothesis, not proven.

One entry per CDR3 protein, called by TCRdb with MiXCR from the multiplex PCR reads. This sample has 180,000 or so distinct CDR3 sequences, with around a third found just once. Material for sequencing was axillary lymph node tissue. This receptor was identified in a female donor with breast cancer. Some clones in this sample may be carry-over from other donors' samples. The J gene is TRBJ2-5, the V gene TRBV9, with unresolved D. CDR3 nucleotide sequence: TGTGCCAGCAGCCCACCTGGCCTACACCAAGAGACCCAGTACTTC. This gives the protein CASSPPGLHQETQYF. The whole variable domain, remainder taken from reference TRBV9 and TRBJ2-5, is DSGVTQTPKHLITATGQRVTLRCSPRSGDLSVYWYQQSLDQGLQFLIQYYNGEERAKGNILERFSAQQFPDLHSELNLSSLELGDSALYFCASSPPGLHQETQYFGPGTRLLVL.